This T cell receptor beta chain derives from a study of PD-1 blockade in classical Hodgkin lymphoma. Relapses following autologous stem cell transplantation were seen in all patients, with brentuximab vedotin exposure varying. TCRdb's copy holds only in-frame clones and misses some; the assay was immunoSEQ multiplex PCR. The repertoire holds some 150,000 clones, with 78% as singletons. Findings and limits, study-wide: Lower baseline TCR diversity was reported for newly diagnosed patients than for healthy donors.

This clone was counted between two and nine times. Its antigen is not identified. This sample also contains other DNA sequences that code for the same CDR3. The receptor comes from a human donor with classical Hodgkin lymphoma. Sample: peripheral blood mononuclear cells (PBMCs), taken before the second cycle of nivolumab.

The chain's CDR3 is CASSYGGTYEQYF. The CDR3 region has the DNA TGTGCCAGCAGTTATGGAGGAACCTACGAGCAGTACTTC. This chain links TRBV6-5 with TRBJ2-7; TRBD2 might be the D (5 bases). This CDR3 comprises 13 residues. Trimming removed 3 bases at V and 2 bases at J, with 8 bases between. Germline-derived CDR1 and CDR2 are MNHEY and SVGAGI.